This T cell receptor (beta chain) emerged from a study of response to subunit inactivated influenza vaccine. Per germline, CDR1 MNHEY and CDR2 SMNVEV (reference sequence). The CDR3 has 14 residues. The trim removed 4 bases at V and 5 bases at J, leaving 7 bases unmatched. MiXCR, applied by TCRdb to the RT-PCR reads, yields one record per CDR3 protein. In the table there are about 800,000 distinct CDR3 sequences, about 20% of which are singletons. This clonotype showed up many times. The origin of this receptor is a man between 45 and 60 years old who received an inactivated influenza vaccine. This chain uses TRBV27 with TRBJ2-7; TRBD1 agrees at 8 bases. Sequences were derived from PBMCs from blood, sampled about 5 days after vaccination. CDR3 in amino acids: CASSSWTGTDEQYF. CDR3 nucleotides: TGTGCCAGCAGTTCGTGGACAGGGACCGACGAGCAGTACTTC.